This T cell receptor beta chain was obtained from a study of blood T cell repertoires in COVID-19. Study-level information: Samples representing acute and convalescent COVID-19 were sourced from the United States, Italy and Spain. Sample material is recorded as cDNA or gDNA derived from T cells, B-cell-depleted T cells, or PBMCs.

This CDR3 is built from 15 residues. Germline V gene sequence: CDR1 MDHEN, CDR2 SYDVKM. V was pared by 5 bases and J by 6 bases, with 7 bases of the junction left unmatched. As handled by the study authors: Scientists estimated how many nucleated cells there were by amplifying reference gene primers. Sequenced by immunoSEQ multiplex PCR; TCRdb stores in-frame clones only, minus some. V and J calls plus clone size are reproduced from that table; the DNA served to infer D and trimming. This table has tens of thousands of clones, around 85% appearing once. Specimen: peripheral blood. This chain joins TRBV28 and TRBJ1-2; 12 bases map to TRBD1. The clonotype originates from an elderly woman with active or convalescent COVID-19. The CDR3 DNA reads TGTGCCAGCAGTCCCTGGGACAGGGGGCGTAATGGCTACACCTTC. This gives the protein CASSPWDRGRNGYTF.